The rows below give T cell receptor beta chains drawn from one sample of a study of preoperative IRX-2 immunotherapy in early breast cancer. TCRdb's copy holds only in-frame clones and misses some; the assay was immunoSEQ multiplex PCR. The profile shows tens of thousands of clones, 80% to 90% of them singletons. Material: lymph node tissue, obtained after IRX-2 immunotherapy. The receptors come from a human donor with breast cancer. Each CDR3 is given without its conserved first and last residue. The order of the fields is V gene, CDR3 protein.

>TRBV28
ASRLQGSAEQY
>TRBV11-3
ASSLEDQGYPEAF
>TRBV7-6
ASSLVSGVKFEQY
>TRBV6-8
ASSRDTSYEQY
>TRBV9
AIPRGTGVSYEQY
>TRBV6-8
ASSSGTVNQPQH
>TRBV12-2
ASRSQGLAAYEQY
>TRBV30
AWSGGAGNTIY
>TRBV6-8
ASRRQGISDTQY
>TRBV6-8
ASSPQSSSTDTQY
>TRBV19
ASSIGLGTDTQY
>TRBV6-8
ASSYRFTHFSYEQY
>TRBV6-8
AGRGNSGNTIY
>TRBV7-1
ASSSRTGENTGELF
>TRBV19
ASKRGRVNTGELF
>TRBV4-1
ASSLLTSGANVLT
>TRBV11-3
ASSLGGASNQPQH
>TRBV11-3
ASSDPTGLRNTIY
>TRBV15
ATSRERAKLYEQY
>TRBV6-8
AISGANTEAF
>TRBV18
ASSPGHPNTGELF
>TRBV6-8
ASSRDSYNGYT
>TRBV27
ASSQSYNSNQPQH
>TRBV6-8
ASSYSQGWTEAF
>TRBV7-6
ASSLGTTGTYGYT
>TRBV28
ASSTGNNVVKLF
>TRBV6-8
ASSYSSMGTSGSYEQF
>TRBV19
ASSTTPGQNSNQPQH
>TRBV15
ATSRVGRNQPQH
>TRBV4-1
ASSQDRDPVGGYT
>TRBV30
AARRAGRGNTIY
>TRBV29-1
SVPGHVHGYT
>TRBV30
AWSVRQGAFNYGYT
>TRBV11-3
ASRNPGGARNEQF
>TRBV11-3
ASSSWGDRTLGDYGYT
>TRBV10-1
ASSDIMEGPPHTDTQY
>TRBV11-3
ASSPHNVGRNTGELF
>TRBV11-3
ASSLEGYYNEQF
>TRBV12-5
ASGFSHNQPQH
>TRBV6-8
ASRGTQETQY
>TRBV5-1
ASSLSGANTGELF